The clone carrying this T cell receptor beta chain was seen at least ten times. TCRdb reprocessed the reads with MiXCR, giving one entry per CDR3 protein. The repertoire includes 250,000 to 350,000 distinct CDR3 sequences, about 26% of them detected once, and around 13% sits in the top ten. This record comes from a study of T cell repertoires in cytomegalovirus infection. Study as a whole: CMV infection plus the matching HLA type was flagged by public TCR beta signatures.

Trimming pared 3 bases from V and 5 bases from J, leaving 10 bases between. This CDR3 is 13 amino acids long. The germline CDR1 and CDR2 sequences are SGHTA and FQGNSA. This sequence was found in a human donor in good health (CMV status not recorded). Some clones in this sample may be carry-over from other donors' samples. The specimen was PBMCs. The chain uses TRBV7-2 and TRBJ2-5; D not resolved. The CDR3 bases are TGTGCCAGCAGCTTTAGGCTGACGGAGACCCAGTACTTC. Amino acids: CASSFRLTETQYF.